Below, 11 T cell receptor beta chains from the same sample are listed, as sequenced in a study of control samples from healthy donors and cancer patients. TCRdb's table, derived via immunoSEQ multiplex PCR, lists solely in-frame clones and lacks some. The sample includes some 120,000 clones, around 90% of them seen just once. What was sequenced was blood. The receptors were gathered from a man aged 18 to 29 in good health.

The V and J genes are TRBV11-2 and TRBJ2-1; TRBD1 is a possible D gene (5 bases). Per the germline V gene, CDR1 is SGHAT and CDR2 is FQNNGV. The CDR3 has 14 amino acids. V was pared by 6 bases and J by 4 bases, with 13 bases between. DNA for the CDR3: TGTGCCAGCAGTCGGACAAGCTCATACAATGAGCAGTTCTTC. Translation: CASSRTSSYNEQFF.

This chain uses TRBV5-1 with TRBJ2-3; 9 nucleotides align to TRBD2. The J segment lost 5 bases and the V segment lost 0 bases, leaving 4 bases of the junction unmatched. Germline CDR1 is SGHRS and CDR2 is YFSETQ. This CDR3 region has 15 residues. The chain's CDR3 is CASSLGGRAVDTQYF. The CDR3 coding sequence is TGCGCCAGCAGCTTGGGCGGGAGGGCCGTAGATACGCAGTATTTT.

The chain recombines TRBV6-1 with TRBJ1-5; D is unresolved. The CDR3 extends over 13 amino acids. Germline CDR1 and CDR2: MNHNS and SASEGT. With 2 bases removed from V and 4 bases from J, the gap between germline ends came to 6 bases. The CDR3 coding sequence is TGTGCCAGCAGTGAAAGGCCAAATCAGCCCCAGCATTTT. Translating it yields CASSERPNQPQHF.

This clone has a handful of counts. Other DNA sequences in this specimen translate into the identical CDR3. V gene TRBV3-1 (or the pseudogene TRBV3-2) combines with J gene TRBJ1-5; D gene ambiguous. The CDR3 has 13 amino acids. The germline V gene has CDR1 LGHDT and CDR2 YNNKEL (reference sequence). Trimming pared 0 bases from V and 5 bases from J, leaving 5 bases between. The CDR3 sequence: CASSQDLDQPQHF. The DNA of the CDR3 is TGTGCCAGCAGCCAAGATTTGGATCAGCCCCAGCATTTT.

This rearrangement joins TRBV5-5 to TRBJ1-3, with TRBD1 identical over 8 bases. Germline V gene sequence: CDR1 SGHKS, CDR2 YYEKEE (reference sequence). With 4 bases clipped from V and 4 bases from J, the junction kept 4 bases outside the gene matches. The CDR3 is made up of 14 amino acids. The CDR3 DNA is TGTGCCAGCAGCGTTGGACAGGGCGGAAACACCATATATTTT. As protein: CASSVGQGGNTIYF.

This sequence joins TRBV28 and TRBJ1-1; a possible D gene is TRBD1 (5 bases). The V and J ends lost 6 bases and 3 bases respectively, with 11 bases between them. The germline V gene encodes CDR1 MDHEN and CDR2 SYDVKM. The CDR3 length is 13 residues. CDR3 protein: CASRSDSYTEAFF. The DNA for the CDR3 is TGTGCCAGCAGATCCGACAGTTACACTGAAGCTTTCTTT.

The chain is built from TRBV7-2 and TRBJ2-3; D is ambiguous. The V gene lost 5 bases and the J gene lost 2 bases, with 14 bases spanning the gap. CDR3 size: 15 residues. Germline V gives CDR1 SGHTA, CDR2 FQGNSA. In DNA form, the CDR3 reads TGTGCCAGCAGCATTACGGGCCTCTCCACAGATACGCAGTATTTT. It specifies CASSITGLSTDTQYF.

The rearrangement links TRBV20-1 to TRBJ2-5; D is unresolved. Germline CDR1 is DFQATT and CDR2 is SNEGSKA (reference sequence). Trimming took 6 bases from V and 1 from J, leaving 6 bases between them. This CDR3 contains 11 residues. CDR3 protein: CSARLQETQYF. As DNA, the CDR3 is TGCAGTGCCCGGCTCCAAGAGACCCAGTACTTC.

The chain joins TRBV3-1 (or the pseudogene TRBV3-2) to TRBJ1-5, with D unclear. This CDR3 comprises 14 residues. Germline V gene data show CDR1 as LGHDT and CDR2 as YNNKEL (reference sequence). Trimming cost V 1 base and J 3 bases, with 7 bases left between them. DNA of the CDR3: TGTGCCAGCAGCCAAGGGAATTCCAATCAGCCCCAGCATTTT. Translating it yields CASSQGNSNQPQHF.

The chain has TRBV7-3 and TRBJ1-6; unclear D gene. Trimming shortened V by 5 bases and J by 6 bases, and 17 bases separated the two germline ends. Germline loops: CDR1 SGHTA, CDR2 FQGTGA. The length of the CDR3 is 16 residues. CDR3 DNA sequence: TGTGCCAGCAGCCTCCTCGGACCCTTCGCTAATTCACCCCTCCACTTT. This codes for CASSLLGPFANSPLHF.

This sequence joins TRBV7-9 and TRBJ2-1, with TRBD2 identical over 7 bases. Germline-derived CDR1 and CDR2 are SEHNR and FQNEAQ (reference sequence). The CDR3 length is 16 residues. V shed 4 bases and J 6 bases; nucleotides not matched to a gene: 12. CDR3 sequence (DNA): TGTGCCAGCAGCTCACTCCGCGGGGGAAGGGTCAATGAGCAGTTCTTC. Translating gives CASSSLRGGRVNEQFF.